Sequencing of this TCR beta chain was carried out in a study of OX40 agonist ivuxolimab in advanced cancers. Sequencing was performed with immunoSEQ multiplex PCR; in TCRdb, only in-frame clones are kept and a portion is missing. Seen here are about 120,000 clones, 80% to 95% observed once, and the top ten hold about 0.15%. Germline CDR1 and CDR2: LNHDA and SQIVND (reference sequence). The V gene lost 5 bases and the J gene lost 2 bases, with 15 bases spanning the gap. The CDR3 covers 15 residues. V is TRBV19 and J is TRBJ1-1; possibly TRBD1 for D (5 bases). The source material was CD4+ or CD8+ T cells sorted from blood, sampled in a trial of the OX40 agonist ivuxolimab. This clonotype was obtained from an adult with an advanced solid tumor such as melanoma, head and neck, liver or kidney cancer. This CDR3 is CASSPPGRKNTEAFF. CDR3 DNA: TGTGCCAGTAGTCCACCGGGACGGAAAAACACTGAAGCTTTCTTT. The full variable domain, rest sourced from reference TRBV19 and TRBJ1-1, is DGGITQSPKYLFRKEGQNVTLSCEQNLNHDAMYWYRQDPGQGLRLIYYSQIVNDFQKGDIAEGYSVSREKKESFPLTVTSAQKNPTAFYLCASSPPGRKNTEAFFGQGTRLTVV.